This paragraph covers one TCR beta chain sequence. It has no known antigen specificity. The record has no base qualities; no much larger clone is one base away. Using the immunoSEQ assay, TCRB CDR3 regions were amplified from approximately 2 micrograms of genomic DNA, or from all available DNA when less than that was on hand. The multiplex PCR employed 60 forward primers targeting TCR V beta segments and 13 reverse primers targeting J beta segments. Synthetic control templates were spiked into each sample at limiting dilution to estimate reads per starting template. Sequencing produced 87 bp reads on the Illumina HiSeq System. Processing in the source paper ran as follows. PCR and sequencing errors were removed by a nearest neighbor algorithm that merged closely related sequences. TCR overlap was measured as the percentage of unique tumor TCR beta sequences also present in the same patient's peripheral blood. TCRdb's version of the immuneACCESS table is confined to in-frame rearrangements and falls short of the full clone set. An unresolved V gene accounts for under half of the shortfall where checked; the remainder is of unknown origin. Clone size and V and J calls were adopted from that table, with D and trimming inferred from the DNA. This sample is represented by under 100,000 clones; roughly 84% of them were singletons. The ten largest clones take up roughly 2.9% of the sample.

Trimming at the junction amounts to 6 bases on V and 6 bases on J, and the germline ends lie 12 bases apart. Reading from cysteine to phenylalanine, the CDR3 counts 12 amino acids. Of all the DNA, just the CDR3 is kept, 36 bases in frame from base 1. The germline V gene (reference sequence) specifies LNHDA as CDR1 and SQIVND as CDR2. This record comes from a study of glioma-infiltrating T cells after dendritic cell vaccination (dated by TCRdb to 2016 to 2017). Some background on the complete study: The cohort included roughly 15 glioblastoma patients drawn from Phase I and II dendritic cell vaccination trials, of whom 9 were newly diagnosed and 6 had recurrent disease. Autologous tumor lysate-pulsed dendritic cell vaccination was administered to the patients between the early 2000s and the early 2010s. The vaccine consisted of monocyte-derived dendritic cells cultured seven to eight days with IL-4 and GM-CSF, then pulsed overnight with autologous tumor lysate. Patients received three intradermal dendritic cell vaccine injections at biweekly intervals in the arm below the axilla. In glioblastoma patients vaccinated with dendritic cells, deep sequencing of TCR beta CDR3 regions served to measure the amount of tumor-infiltrating lymphocytes and to compare repertoires between tumor and blood. Survival after dendritic cell vaccination was correlated with TCR sequencing metrics, including TIL content and tumor-blood repertoire overlap. What the authors observed across the whole study: The three-group TCR overlap response model was described as speculative and requiring prospective validation. After dendritic cell vaccination, a higher estimated pretreatment TIL content predicted longer time to progression and overall survival. TCR clonality showed no direct relationship with survival, which suggests that a diverse polyclonal response may matter. The cohort was small and heterogeneous, and full blood and tumor sets were available for few patients, with initial-recurrent tumor pairs available for even fewer patients.

Selection of patients required sufficient residual fresh-frozen tumor tissue and over two years of available survival data. Molecular status otherwise varied across the glioblastoma patients, but none of them carried an isocitrate dehydrogenase mutation. PBMC collection took place before vaccination, two weeks after the third vaccination, and at tumor progression if progression occurred. The Qiagen DNeasy Blood extraction Kit was used to extract genomic DNA. This receptor was obtained from a human donor with glioblastoma. The sequencing used blood, collected before dendritic cell vaccination. The rearrangement joined TRBV19 to TRBJ2-7, with the D gene uncertain. The DNA sequence is as follows: TGTGCCAGTAGCGTGTTCCCAGGCGAGCAGTACTTC. Translated, this gives CASSVFPGEQYF.